Below, 19 T cell receptor beta chains from the same sample are listed, as sequenced in a study of blood T cell repertoires in COVID-19. The table came from immunoSEQ multiplex PCR; TCRdb's copy has only in-frame clones and leaves some out. The repertoire holds 150,000 or so clones, with roughly 84% as singletons. The sequenced sample was peripheral blood. The receptors were sampled from a woman aged 45 to 65 with COVID-19, enrolled during active disease.

The V gene is TRBV30, the J gene TRBJ2-5; 8 nucleotides match TRBD1. The germline gives CDR1 GTSNPN, CDR2 SVGIG (reference sequence). Germline trimming cut 3 bases from V and 5 bases from J; bases unmatched to any gene: 11. This CDR3 has 15 residues. CDR3 sequence: CAWSSGQGIQETQYF. Here the CDR3 DNA reads TGTGCCTGGAGCTCAGGACAGGGAATTCAGGAGACCCAGTACTTC.

This clone is a singleton in its sample. This rearrangement joins TRBV2 to TRBJ1-4; D gene uncertain. V was pared by 4 bases and J by 1 base, with 4 bases between. CDR3 length equals 13 residues. Germline V gene lookup returns CDR1 SNHLY and CDR2 FYNNEI. The CDR3, as DNA: TGTGCCAGCAGTGCAATAACTAATGAAAAACTGTTTTTT. This codes for CASSAITNEKLFF.

The chain links TRBV28 to TRBJ2-1; 7 bases match TRBD1. After removal of 4 bases from V and 6 bases from J, the junction contained 9 bases not matched to a gene. Germline CDR1 and CDR2: MDHEN and SYDVKM. CDR3 length equals 15 residues. The CDR3 sequence: CASSSPTGWSNEQFF. Here the CDR3 DNA reads TGTGCCAGCAGTTCGCCGACAGGGTGGTCCAATGAGCAGTTCTTC. The full variable domain, rest sourced from reference TRBV28 and TRBJ2-1, is DVKVTQSSRYLVKRTGEKVFLECVQDMDHENMFWYRQDPGLGLRLIYFSYDVKMKEKGDIPEGYSVSREKKERFSLILESASTNQTSMYLCASSSPTGWSNEQFFGPGTRLTVL.

The V gene is TRBV5-1, the J gene TRBJ1-3; D unclear. The CDR3 is 15 amino acids. Germline V CDR1 and CDR2: SGHRS, YFSETQ. Trimming stripped 0 bases from V and 4 bases from J, with 11 bases between. Written as DNA, the CDR3 is TGCGCCAGCAGCTTGGCCCTGCAGGCCGGAAACACCATATATTTT. Amino acids: CASSLALQAGNTIYF.

The chain is built from TRBV7-2 and TRBJ1-1; 9 bases are shared with TRBD1. The germline V gene has CDR1 SGHTA and CDR2 FQGNSA. V gave up 0 bases and J gave up 0 bases; unmatched junction bases: 2. The CDR3 has 16 amino acids. In nucleotides, the CDR3 is TGTGCCAGCAGCTTAGCGTGGACAGGGGTGAACACTGAAGCTTTCTTT. Encoded protein: CASSLAWTGVNTEAFF.

The rearrangement joins TRBV2 to TRBJ1-2, with 8 bases lining up with TRBD1. The J segment lost 4 bases and the V segment lost 10 bases, leaving 5 bases of the junction unmatched. Germline V gene data show CDR1 as SNHLY and CDR2 as FYNNEI. There are 12 residues in the CDR3. The DNA of the CDR3 is TGTGCCAACCGACAGGGGATCTATGGCTACACCTTC. It yields the protein CANRQGIYGYTF. The variable domain in full, with the rest retrieved from reference TRBV2 and TRBJ1-2, is EPEVTQTPSHQVTQMGQEVILRCVPISNHLYFYWYRQILGQKVEFLVSFYNNEISEKSEIFDDQFSVERPDGSNFTLKIRSTKLEDSAMYFCANRQGIYGYTFGSGTRLTVV.

This rearrangement joins TRBV7-9 to TRBJ1-6; 7 bases line up with TRBD1. Germline V gene sequence: CDR1 SEHNR, CDR2 FQNEAQ (reference sequence). The J segment lost 9 bases and the V segment lost 6 bases, leaving 5 bases of the junction unmatched. The CDR3 totals 13 residues. The CDR3 coding sequence is TGTGCCAGCAGAACAGGGGATATTTCACCCCTCCACTTT. Its protein product is CASRTGDISPLHF. The complete variable domain, with remaining parts taken from reference TRBV7-9 and TRBJ1-6, reads DTGVSQNPRHKITKRGQNVTFRCDPISEHNRLYWYRQTLGQGPEFLTYFQNEAQLEKSRLLSDRFSAERPKGSFSTLEIQRTEQGDSAMYLCASRTGDISPLHFGNGTRLTVT.

The rearrangement links TRBV6-2 or TRBV6-3 to TRBJ2-1, with D possibly matching TRBD2 (5 bases). V dropped 2 bases and J dropped 0 bases, with 5 bases sitting between them. This CDR3 has 14 amino acids. Germline V lookup: CDR1 MNHEY, CDR2 SVGEGT. The CDR3 sequence: CASSYEGSYNEQFF. CDR3 coding DNA: TGTGCCAGCAGTTACGAGGGCTCCTACAATGAGCAGTTCTTC.

This chain links TRBV10-3 with TRBJ1-2; D is possibly TRBD1 (5 bases). The CDR3 is 14 amino acids. The V and J ends lost 0 bases and 7 bases respectively, with 12 bases between them. CDR1 is ENHRY, CDR2 SYGVKD, per germline. The CDR3 spells CAISESQGTSGYTF. For the CDR3, the DNA is TGTGCCATCAGTGAGTCGCAGGGTACCTCTGGCTACACCTTC.

The rearrangement uses TRBV6-5 and TRBJ2-1, with 7 bases fitting TRBD1. V dropped 11 bases and J dropped 9; count of bases not matched to a gene: 10. Germline V CDR1 and CDR2: MNHEY, SVGAGI. This CDR3 is 12 amino acids long. CDR3 in amino acids: CAGDRVNTEQFF. As DNA, the CDR3 is TGTGCCGGAGACAGGGTCAACACTGAGCAGTTCTTC.

CDR3 bases: TGTGCCAGCAGCCCCGCCTCTGGACGGGGTGAAGAGACCCAGTACTTC. It codes for CASSPASGRGEETQYF. The chain uses TRBV3-1 (or the pseudogene TRBV3-2) and TRBJ2-5; the D gene is possibly TRBD2 (5 bases). The V gene's germline CDR1 is LGHDT and CDR2 YNNKEL (reference sequence). This CDR3 has 16 residues. V lost 4 bases, J lost 3 bases, and 18 bases lay in between.

The rearrangement links TRBV30 to TRBJ1-4; D may be TRBD1 (6 bases). Germline V gene sequence: CDR1 GTSNPN, CDR2 SVGIG (reference sequence). Trimming left V 2 bases short and J 3 bases short, with 13 bases between. CDR3 length: 15 amino acids. DNA of the CDR3: TGTGCCTGGAGTTATTGGGGGGGCCCTAATGAAAAACTGTTTTTT. This encodes CAWSYWGGPNEKLFF.

The V gene is TRBV19, the J gene TRBJ2-7, with a weak D call TRBD1 (5 bases). Germline CDR1 LNHDA, CDR2 SQIVND (reference sequence). CDR3 length: 14 amino acids. Trimming removed 1 base from V and 4 bases from J, with 11 bases in between. CDR3 DNA sequence: TGTGCCAGTAGTATAGGTAGGGGCTCTTACGAGCAGTACTTC. This translates into CASSIGRGSYEQYF.

The chain is built from TRBV2 and TRBJ1-1; the match to TRBD1 covers 10 bases. Germline CDR1 and CDR2: SNHLY and FYNNEI. The ends lost 6 bases at V and 0 bases at J; junction bases unmatched: 7. The CDR3 has 16 residues. CDR3 DNA sequence: TGTGCCAGCAGAGGTAGACAGGGGGCCTTGAACACTGAAGCTTTCTTT. It is translated as CASRGRQGALNTEAFF. The full variable domain, completed using reference TRBV2 and TRBJ1-1, is EPEVTQTPSHQVTQMGQEVILRCVPISNHLYFYWYRQILGQKVEFLVSFYNNEISEKSEIFDDQFSVERPDGSNFTLKIRSTKLEDSAMYFCASRGRQGALNTEAFFGQGTRLTVV.

The V gene is TRBV10-1, the J gene TRBJ2-6; TRBD1 aligns across 9 bases. With 7 bases clipped from V and 1 base from J, the junction kept 5 bases outside the gene matches. The V gene's germline CDR1 is WNHNN and CDR2 SYGVQD (reference sequence). CDR3 length equals 16 residues. The CDR3 sequence is CASKGTGYSGANVLTF. The CDR3 DNA is TGCGCCAGCAAGGGGACAGGGTATTCTGGGGCCAACGTCCTGACTTTC.

This sequence joins TRBV6-2 or TRBV6-3 and TRBJ2-2; tentatively, D is TRBD1 (5 bases). This CDR3 has 15 amino acids. Germline V gives CDR1 MNHEY, CDR2 SVGEGT. Trimming cost V 5 bases and J 4 bases, with 14 bases left between them. The CDR3 reads CASSQSQGTTGELFF. CDR3 DNA: TGTGCCAGCAGTCAAAGTCAGGGTACCACCGGGGAGCTGTTTTTT.

J is TRBJ2-6 and V is TRBV6-5; D unclear. Germline loops: CDR1 MNHEY, CDR2 SVGAGI. V shed 6 bases and J shed 0 bases, with 6 bases lying between them. CDR3 length: 14 residues. CDR3 DNA: TGTGCCAGCAGCCAGATCTCTGGGGCCAACGTCCTGACTTTC. Protein sequence: CASSQISGANVLTF.

The J gene is TRBJ2-2, the V gene TRBV27; D perhaps matches TRBD2 (6 bases). The length of the CDR3 is 14 residues. Trimming removed 5 bases from V and 6 bases from J, with 13 bases in between. Germline-derived CDR1 and CDR2 are MNHEY and SMNVEV (reference sequence). CDR3 nucleotides: TGTGCCAGCAGTCATCGACGGGGGTCCGGGGAGCTGTTTTTT. Its translation: CASSHRRGSGELFF.

The gene calls are TRBV5-1 and TRBJ1-2; the match to TRBD1 covers 9 bases. Germline-derived CDR1 and CDR2 are SGHRS and YFSETQ. CDR3 length equals 14 residues. Trimming cost V 3 bases and J 8 bases; bases outside gene matches: 8. Here the CDR3 reads CASSSWTGERGYTF. In DNA form, the CDR3 reads TGCGCCAGCAGCTCCTGGACAGGGGAGCGCGGCTACACCTTC. Filled out from reference TRBV5-1 and TRBJ1-2, the complete variable domain reads KAGVTQTPRYLIKTRGQQVTLSCSPISGHRSVSWYQQTPGQGLQFLFEYFSETQRNKGNFPGRFSGRQFSNSRSEMNVSTLELGDSALYLCASSSWTGERGYTFGSGTRLTVV.